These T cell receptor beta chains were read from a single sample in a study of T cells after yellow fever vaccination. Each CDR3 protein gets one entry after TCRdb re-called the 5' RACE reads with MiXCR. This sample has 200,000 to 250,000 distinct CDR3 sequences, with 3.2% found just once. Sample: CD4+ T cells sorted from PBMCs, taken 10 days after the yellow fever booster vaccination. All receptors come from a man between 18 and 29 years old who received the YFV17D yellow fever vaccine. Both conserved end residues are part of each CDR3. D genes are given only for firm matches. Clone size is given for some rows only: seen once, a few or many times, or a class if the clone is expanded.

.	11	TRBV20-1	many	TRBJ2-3	TGCAGTGCTACACCACCCGATACGCAGTATTTT	CSATPPDTQYF
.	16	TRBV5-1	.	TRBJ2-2	TGCGCCAGCAGCCCTGGACGTGACGCGAACACCGGGGAGCTGTTTTTT	CASSPGRDANTGELFF
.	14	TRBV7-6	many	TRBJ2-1	TGTGCCAGCAGCTTATACTGGGGTGACGATGAGCAGTTCTTC	CASSLYWGDDEQFF
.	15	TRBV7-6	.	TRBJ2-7	TGTGCCAGCAGCAATGGACGGGGGACCACCTACGAGCAGTACTTC	CASSNGRGTTYEQYF
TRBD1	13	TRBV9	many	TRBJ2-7	TGTGCCAGCAGCGTGGAACCGGGACAGTATCCGTACTTC	CASSVEPGQYPYF
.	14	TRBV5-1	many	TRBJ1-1	TGCGCCAGCAGCCGTGACATCGGAGGTGGTGAAGCTTTCTTT	CASSRDIGGGEAFF
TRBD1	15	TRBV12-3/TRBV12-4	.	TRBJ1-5	TGTGCCAGCTCCACAGGGGAGATCGGCAATCAGCCCCAGCATTTT	CASSTGEIGNQPQHF
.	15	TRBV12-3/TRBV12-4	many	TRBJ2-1	TGTGCCAGCAGAAATAGGGGATCCATCCTCAATGAGCAGTTCTTC	CASRNRGSILNEQFF
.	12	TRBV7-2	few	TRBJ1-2	TGTGCCAGCAGCTTTGACTGGGGGGGCTACACCTTC	CASSFDWGGYTF
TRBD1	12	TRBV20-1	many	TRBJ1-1	TGCAGTGCTCGACAGGGTGACACTGAAGCTTTCTTT	CSARQGDTEAFF
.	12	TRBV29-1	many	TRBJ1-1	TGCAGCGTTGGTGGTAGGAACACTGAAGCTTTCTTT	CSVGGRNTEAFF
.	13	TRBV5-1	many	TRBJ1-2	TGCGCCAGCAGCCCCGAAATGGGCCTGGGCTACACCTTC	CASSPEMGLGYTF
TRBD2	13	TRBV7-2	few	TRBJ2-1	TGTGCCAGCACCGGGACTAGACGCAATGAGCAGTTCTTC	CASTGTRRNEQFF
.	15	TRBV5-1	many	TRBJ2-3	TGCGCCAGCAGCTCGACAGGCCTGGGGCCAGAGATGCAGTATTTT	CASSSTGLGPEMQYF
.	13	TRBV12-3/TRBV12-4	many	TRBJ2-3	TGTGCCAGCAGCACCGGGGGCACAGATACGCAGTATTTT	CASSTGGTDTQYF
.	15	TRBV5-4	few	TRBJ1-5	TGTGCCAGCAGCTTGGACAGGGAGAGCCATCAGCCCCAGCATTTT	CASSLDRESHQPQHF
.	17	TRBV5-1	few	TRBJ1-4	TGCGCCAGCAGCTCCGGACCCCAGGACGGTACTAATGAAAAACTGTTTTTT	CASSSGPQDGTNEKLFF
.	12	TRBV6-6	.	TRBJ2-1	TGTGCCAGCAGTAGGGACAACAATGAGCAGTTCTTC	CASSRDNNEQFF
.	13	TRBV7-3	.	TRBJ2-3	TGTGCCAGCAGCGCGTTGTACACAGATACGCAGTATTTT	CASSALYTDTQYF
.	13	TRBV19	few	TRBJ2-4	TGTGCCACTGCGGGGGCGGCCAAAAACATTCAGTACTTC	CATAGAAKNIQYF
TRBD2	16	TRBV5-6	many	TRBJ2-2	TGTGCCAGCAGCCGATGGACTAGCGGGGGGGCAGGGGAGCTGTTTTTT	CASSRWTSGGAGELFF
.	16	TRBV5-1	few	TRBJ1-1	TGCGCCAGCAGCTTCGAGGGGAACTCTTTGAACACTGAAGCTTTCTTT	CASSFEGNSLNTEAFF
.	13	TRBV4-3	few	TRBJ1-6	TGCGCCAGCAGCCAAGGGGGAAAATCACCCCTCCACTTT	CASSQGGKSPLHF
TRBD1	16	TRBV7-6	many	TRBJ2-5	TGTGCCAGCAGCTTAGAGGCCGGGACAGGAGGAGGGACCCAGTACTTC	CASSLEAGTGGGTQYF
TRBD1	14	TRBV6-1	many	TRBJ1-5	TGTGCCAGCAGCGGGACAGGGGCGGGTCAGCCCCAGCATTTT	CASSGTGAGQPQHF
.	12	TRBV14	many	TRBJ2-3	TGTGCCAGCAGCCAAGACCTGGATACGCAGTATTTT	CASSQDLDTQYF
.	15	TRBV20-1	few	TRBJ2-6	TGCAGTGCTAGAAGGGGAGCCTCTGGGGCCAACGTCCTGACTTTC	CSARRGASGANVLTF
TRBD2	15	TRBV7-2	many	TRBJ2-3	TGTGCCAGCAGCTTATCAGCGGGGGGGAGAGATACGCAGTATTTT	CASSLSAGGRDTQYF
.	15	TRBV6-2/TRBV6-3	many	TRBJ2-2	TGTGCCAGCAGTTACTCGATCAGGGACACCGGGGAGCTGTTTTTT	CASSYSIRDTGELFF
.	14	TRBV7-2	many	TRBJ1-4	TGTGCCAGCAGCCCTCGACAGATTAATGAAAAACTGTTTTTT	CASSPRQINEKLFF
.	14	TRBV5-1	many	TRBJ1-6	TGCGCCAGCAGCTTGGCCGGAGGGAGTTCACCCCTCCACTTT	CASSLAGGSSPLHF
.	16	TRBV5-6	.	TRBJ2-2	TGTGCCAGCAGCCGATACAGACTTTCGAACACCGGGGAGCTGTTTTTT	CASSRYRLSNTGELFF
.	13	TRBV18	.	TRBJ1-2	TGTGCCAGCTCACCACGAGGGCAGGATGGCTACACCTTC	CASSPRGQDGYTF
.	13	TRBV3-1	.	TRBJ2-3	TGTGCCAGCAGCCAGCAGGGGCCGGATACGCAGTATTTT	CASSQQGPDTQYF
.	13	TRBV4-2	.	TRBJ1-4	TGTGCCAGCAGCCAAGGACTAGTCGAAAAACTGTTTTTT	CASSQGLVEKLFF
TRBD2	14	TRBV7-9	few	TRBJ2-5	TGTGCCAGCAGCTCCAGGACTAGCGGAGAGACCCAGTACTTC	CASSSRTSGETQYF
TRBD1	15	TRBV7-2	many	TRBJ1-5	TGTGCCAGCAGCAAACAGGGGGCTTTGGATCAGCCCCAGCATTTT	CASSKQGALDQPQHF
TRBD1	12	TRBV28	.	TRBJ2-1	TGTGCCAGCACCACGACAGGGTCAGAGCAGTTCTTC	CASTTTGSEQFF
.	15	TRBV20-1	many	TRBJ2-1	TGCAGCCCTCTAGGGGGAGGTCCCCTGGCAAATGAGCAGTTCTTC	CSPLGGGPLANEQFF